Only one count was recorded for the clone carrying this T cell receptor (beta chain). No antigen is known for it. The sample comes from a study of naive CD8 T cells in extremely preterm neonates. Profiled with immunoSEQ multiplex PCR; TCRdb holds only in-frame clones, not every one. The top ten hold about 0.4% of the sample, which has 5,000 to 6,500 clones, approximately 97% seen once. Overall study findings and caveats: Preterm CDR3s were shorter than older groups', with fewer N additions and less trimming. Limitations included small sample size and variable preterm productive templates. Term neonates 0.4%, young children roughly 0.03%, adults 0.01%; preterm neonates shared around 2.6%. Preterm neonate repertoires were significantly less rich by iChao1 than others.

CDR1 and CDR2 (germline): SEHNR, FQNEAQ (reference sequence). CDR3 length equals 17 residues. The ends were cut back, 0 bases at V and 0 bases at J, with 11 bases in the middle. The rearrangement links TRBV7-9 to TRBJ1-4; D is possibly TRBD1 (5 bases). This receptor was taken from a human donor in good health. Sequenced: naive CD8+ T cells from blood. The CDR3 nucleotides are TGTGCCAGCAGCTTAGCACCTCTCAGGGCAACTAATGAAAAACTGTTTTTT. Translating it yields CASSLAPLRATNEKLFF.